Below, 25 T cell receptor beta chains from the same sample are listed, as sequenced in a study of CD8 T cells in ankylosing spondylitis. One entry per CDR3 protein, called by TCRdb with MiXCR from the 5' RACE reads. The sample lists 220,000 or so distinct CDR3 sequences; 8% to 11% were seen once. The sequenced sample consisted of blood, either unsorted or a sorted T cell fraction (not recorded which). All receptors derive from a male donor with ankylosing spondylitis or in good health (not recorded which).

The V and J genes are TRBV13 and TRBJ2-3; D might be TRBD1 or TRBD2, each matching 5 bases. V lost 5 bases and J 5 bases, leaving 14 bases between the germline ends. CDR3 length: 14 residues. Germline CDR1 PRHDT, CDR2 FYEKMQ (reference sequence). The CDR3 DNA reads as TGTGCCAGCAGCCCCGGGGCCCGCGGAGATACGCAGTATTTT. Encoded protein: CASSPGARGDTQYF.

The chain recombines TRBV5-1 with TRBJ2-5; D is uncertain. Germline V lookup: CDR1 SGHRS, CDR2 YFSETQ. CDR3 length: 14 residues. V was shortened by 0 bases and J by 3 bases, with 9 bases between the two germline ends. CDR3 in DNA: TGCGCCAGCAGCTTGGCTTCAGCCGAAGAGACCCAGTACTTC. Its translation: CASSLASAEETQYF.

This chain links TRBV29-1 with TRBJ2-7; 9 bases align to TRBD2. The CDR3 is made up of 16 amino acids. Trimming took 7 bases from V and 0 from J; bases not matched to a gene: 13. From germline, CDR1 is SQVTM and CDR2 ANQGSEA. CDR3 in DNA: TGCAGCGCCATGCAGGGAGGACTAGCGTCCTCCTACGAGCAGTACTTC. Translating gives CSAMQGGLASSYEQYF.

The V gene is TRBV7-9, the J gene TRBJ2-7, with D possibly TRBD2 on 5 matching bases. V dropped 8 bases and J dropped 5 bases, with 19 bases sitting between them. CDR3 length: 14 amino acids. CDR1 is SEHNR and CDR2 is FQNEAQ in the germline V gene (reference sequence). The CDR3 is CASADSSLIHEQYF. CDR3 nucleotide sequence: TGTGCCAGCGCCGACTCTAGCTTGATCCACGAGCAGTACTTC.

This clonotype was detected ten times or more. The chain uses TRBV12-5 and TRBJ1-2; 11 bases are shared with TRBD1. V shed 0 bases, J shed 8 bases, and the junction held 5 bases outside the gene matches. Per the germline V gene, CDR1 is LGHNT and CDR2 is FRNRAP. The CDR3 sequence is 15 residues long. CDR3 loop: CASGLVGQGGEGYTF. CDR3 nucleotides: TGTGCTAGTGGTTTGGTGGGACAGGGGGGGGAAGGCTACACCTTC.

This clonotype was found many times. This chain joins TRBV7-3 and TRBJ1-1; D is unresolved. This CDR3 is built from 13 residues. CDR1 is SGHTA and CDR2 is FQGTGA in the germline V gene. V dropped 5 bases and J dropped 1 base, with 8 bases sitting between them. The CDR3 reads CASSLGSNTEAFF. As DNA, the CDR3 is TGTGCCAGCAGCCTTGGATCGAACACTGAAGCTTTCTTT.

This clonotype has at least ten counts. This sequence joins TRBV29-1 and TRBJ2-2; D assignment may be TRBD1 or TRBD2 (5 bases each). Germline CDR1 is SQVTM and CDR2 is ANQGSEA. The CDR3 totals 14 residues. V was shortened by 7 bases and J by 3 bases, with 15 bases between the two germline ends. This chain's CDR3 is CSADEGIDTGELFF. CDR3 DNA sequence: TGCAGCGCCGACGAGGGGATAGACACCGGGGAGCTGTTTTTT.

This clonotype was counted only a few times. The rearrangement joins TRBV6-1 to TRBJ2-7; 7 positions match TRBD1. Germline CDR1 is MNHNS and CDR2 is SASEGT. The CDR3 sequence is 16 residues long. V shed 5 bases and J 0 bases; nucleotides not matched to a gene: 10. The CDR3 nucleotides are TGTGCCAGCAGTACCCGTAAGACAGGGACCTCCTACGAGCAGTACTTC. Amino acid sequence: CASSTRKTGTSYEQYF.

This clonotype has ten or more counts. The genes are TRBV20-1 and TRBJ2-3; TRBD2 aligns across 10 bases. CDR3 length equals 15 residues. Germline loops: CDR1 DFQATT, CDR2 SNEGSKA (reference sequence). V trimming: 5 bases; J trimming: 2 bases; junction bases outside the gene matches: 7. The chain's CDR3 is CSAANSGGNTDTQYF. Written as DNA, the CDR3 is TGCAGTGCTGCCAATAGCGGGGGGAACACAGATACGCAGTATTTT.

This clonotype showed up many times. CDR3 amino acids: CASRGGRDGTEAFF. Written as DNA, the CDR3 is TGCGCCAGCAGAGGGGGCAGGGACGGCACTGAAGCTTTCTTT. The rearrangement uses TRBV5-1 and TRBJ1-1; 7 bases are shared with TRBD1. Per germline, CDR1 SGHRS and CDR2 YFSETQ. V lost 5 bases and J lost 4; bases outside the gene matches: 8. The CDR3 has 14 amino acids.

V is TRBV3-1 and J is TRBJ1-5; D call uncertain. Germline lookup yields CDR1 LGHDT and CDR2 YNNKEL (reference sequence). The V end lost 0 bases, the J end lost 7 bases, and 7 bases lay between the germline ends. The CDR3 spans 13 residues. CDR3 protein: CASSQDREQPQHF. CDR3 in DNA: TGTGCCAGCAGCCAAGATCGGGAGCAGCCCCAGCATTTT.

CDR3 loop: CASSLGNQESGYTF. The CDR3 DNA reads as TGTGCCAGCAGTTTAGGGAACCAGGAAAGTGGCTACACCTTC. The chain couples TRBV28 to TRBJ1-2; no reliable D call. Per the germline V gene, CDR1 is MDHEN and CDR2 is SYDVKM. This CDR3 has 14 amino acids. Trimming removed 2 bases at V and 7 bases at J, with 14 bases between.

This clonotype turned up a few times. The rearrangement links TRBV30 to TRBJ1-2; unclear D gene. Per the germline V gene, CDR1 is GTSNPN and CDR2 is SVGIG (reference sequence). This CDR3 spans 11 amino acids. V was shortened by 7 bases and J by 7 bases, with 13 bases between the two germline ends. CDR3 nucleotides: TGTGCCTTGGACCCACGGGGTGGCTACACCTTC. Its translation: CALDPRGGYTF.

The chain carries TRBV5-5 and TRBJ2-1; D unresolved. Germline V gene data show CDR1 as SGHKS and CDR2 as YYEKEE (reference sequence). V was cut by 2 bases and J by 9 bases, with 12 bases left in between. This CDR3 has 13 amino acids. CDR3 sequence: CASSFRAGFEQFF. The CDR3 region has the DNA TGTGCCAGCAGCTTCCGAGCAGGTTTTGAGCAGTTCTTC. Full variable domain (remainder filled in from reference TRBV5-5 and TRBJ2-1): DAGVTQSPTHLIKTRGQQVTLRCSPISGHKSVSWYQQVLGQGPQFIFQYYEKEERGRGNFPDRFSARQFPNYSSELNVNALLLGDSALYLCASSFRAGFEQFFGPGTRLTVL.

This clonotype showed up many times. The V and J genes are TRBV6-1 and TRBJ2-5, with 9 nucleotides matching TRBD2. The ends lost 7 bases at V and 5 bases at J; junction bases unmatched: 11. In germline, CDR1 is MNHNS, CDR2 SASEGT. This CDR3 has 15 amino acids. The CDR3 region has the DNA TGTGCCAGCACCTTGATGCGGGGGGGCCTTGAGACCCAGTACTTC. Protein: CASTLMRGGLETQYF.

This chain links TRBV19 with TRBJ1-5, with D maybe TRBD1 (6 bases). V lost 6 bases and J lost 2, with 17 bases in between. Germline assignment: CDR1 LNHDA and CDR2 SQIVND (reference sequence). CDR3 length: 16 residues. In DNA, the CDR3 is TGTGCCAGTAGCAACCCTCCAGGGGCTGGCAATCAGCCCCAGCATTTT. It yields the protein CASSNPPGAGNQPQHF.

V is TRBV9 and J is TRBJ2-7; TRBD1 or TRBD2 may be the D gene (6 bases each). The CDR3 totals 16 residues. Germline-derived CDR1 and CDR2 are SGDLS and YYNGEE. Trimming shortened V by 3 bases and J by 2 bases, and 18 bases separated the two germline ends. Here the CDR3 reads CASSEGGGTQPYEQYF. The CDR3, as DNA: TGTGCCAGCAGCGAGGGGGGCGGAACCCAGCCCTACGAGCAGTACTTC.

V gene TRBV18 combines with J gene TRBJ1-1; no clear D. The V and J ends lost 5 bases and 4 bases respectively, with 8 bases between them. Germline CDR1 is KGHSH and CDR2 is LQKENI. The CDR3 covers 12 residues. The CDR3 region is CASSSLSTEAFF. The CDR3 nucleotides are TGTGCCAGCTCAAGCTTGAGCACTGAAGCTTTCTTT.

The chain carries TRBV24-1 and TRBJ2-3; a possible D gene is TRBD2 (5 bases). CDR3 length: 16 amino acids. The germline gives CDR1 KGHDR, CDR2 SFDVKD. Trimming took 5 bases from V and 0 from J, leaving 14 bases between them. CDR3: CATSAHWRTSTDTQYF. The DNA for the CDR3 is TGTGCCACCAGTGCCCATTGGAGGACCAGCACAGATACGCAGTATTTT.

Regarding this clonotype: A much larger clone differs from this one at a single base, so this may be a read error. The chain joins TRBV7-2 to TRBJ1-6; D is undetermined. Looked up from germline, CDR1 is SGHTA and CDR2 is FQGNSA. The CDR3 runs to 14 residues. CDR3 nucleotides: TGTGCCAACAGCTTACAGACGGATAATTCACCCCTCCACTTT. This encodes CANSLQTDNSPLHF. The complete variable domain, with remaining parts taken from reference TRBV7-2 and TRBJ1-6, reads GAGVSQSPSNKVTEKGKDVELRCDPISGHTALYWYRQSLGQGLEFLIYFQGNSAPDKSGLPSDRFSAERTGGSVSTLTIQRTQQEDSAVYLCANSLQTDNSPLHFGNGTRLTVT.

Only a few counts were recorded for this clonotype. The chain employs TRBV12-3 or TRBV12-4 and TRBJ1-2; 7 bases line up with TRBD1. CDR3 length: 14 amino acids. V trimming: 5 bases; J trimming: 5 bases; junction bases outside the gene matches: 8. The chain's CDR3 is CASSPTGEQYGYTF. The CDR3 DNA reads TGTGCCAGCAGTCCCACAGGGGAACAATATGGCTACACCTTC.

In this sample, this clonotype turned up many times. The chain has TRBV29-1 and TRBJ1-1; 7 bases agree with TRBD1. This CDR3 is 12 amino acids long. With 7 bases clipped from V and 0 bases from J, the junction kept 2 bases outside the gene matches. The V gene's germline CDR1 is SQVTM and CDR2 ANQGSEA. Here the CDR3 DNA reads TGCAGCGGGGGACAGATGAACACTGAAGCTTTCTTT. This codes for CSGGQMNTEAFF.

This clonotype was seen repeatedly, ten times or more. The V gene is TRBV7-8, the J gene TRBJ1-3; tentatively, D is TRBD1 (5 bases). Germline V lookup: CDR1 SGHVS, CDR2 FQNEAQ. This CDR3 is 15 amino acids long. Trimming removed 3 bases at V and 0 bases at J, with 9 bases between. This chain's CDR3 is CASSLRDDSGNTIYF. The CDR3 DNA is TGTGCCAGCAGCTTGCGGGACGACTCTGGAAACACCATATATTTT.

This clonotype was detected many times. The chain recombines TRBV20-1 with TRBJ2-3; no clear D gene. This CDR3 is 13 amino acids long. Germline values: CDR1 DFQATT, CDR2 SNEGSKA (reference sequence). V was pared by 1 base and J by 5 bases, with 10 bases between. The CDR3 region has the DNA TGCAGTGCTAGAGCTGGGGTGCTAGATACGCAGTATTTT. Protein product: CSARAGVLDTQYF.

Ten or more counts support this clonotype. The V gene is TRBV29-1, the J gene TRBJ2-2, with D unclear. This CDR3 has 14 residues. Germline V gene lookup returns CDR1 SQVTM and CDR2 ANQGSEA. The V and J ends lost 4 bases and 0 bases respectively, with 9 bases between them. CDR3 DNA: TGCAGCGTTGCATCCGGCCCGAACACCGGGGAGCTGTTTTTT. This gives the protein CSVASGPNTGELFF.